This T cell receptor (beta chain) came from a study of blood T cell repertoires in COVID-19. As for the study in general: Samples of COVID-19 (acute and convalescent) were obtained from the United States, Italy and Spain. Sample material is recorded as cDNA or gDNA derived from T cells, B-cell-depleted T cells, or PBMCs.

In the source study's methods: Reference gene primer amplification yielded estimated nucleated cell counts. Repertoires were generated with immunoSEQ multiplex PCR, while TCRdb's copy carries only in-frame clones and drops some. V and J calls and clone size are given by that table; D and trimming were obtained from the DNA. In the table there are approximately 74,000 clones, 75% to 95% of which are singletons. CDR1 and CDR2 from the germline V gene are SQVTM and ANQGSEA. V was shortened by 5 bases and J by 10 bases, with 12 bases between the two germline ends. The CDR3 extends over 11 amino acids. Sample: peripheral blood. This receptor was taken from a woman aged 60-70 years with active COVID-19. J is TRBJ2-1 and V is TRBV29-1; possible D gene TRBD2, 6 bases. Written as DNA, the CDR3 is TGCAGCGTTAGGTCTGGAGGGGAGCAGTTCTTC. Encoded protein: CSVRSGGEQFF.